This TCR beta chain was captured in a study of blood T cell repertoires in COVID-19. The repertoire was sequenced with immunoSEQ multiplex PCR; TCRdb's copy has only in-frame clones and lacks some. The sample yields 80,000 to 100,000 clones, about 96% seen once. Germline-derived CDR1 and CDR2 are SGHNT and YENEEA. The CDR3 is 13 amino acids. V was shortened by 2 bases and J by 8 bases, with 10 bases between the two germline ends. Sample: peripheral blood. This chain connects TRBV11-3 to TRBJ1-3, with D tentatively TRBD1 (5 bases). This clonotype was sampled from a human donor with active COVID-19. The donor label of this sample is uncertain. The CDR3 is CASSLQGPDTIYF. In DNA, the CDR3 is TGTGCCAGCAGCTTACAGGGTCCTGACACCATATATTTT.